One T cell receptor (beta chain) is described in this entry. Per germline, CDR1 MDHEN and CDR2 SYDVKM. The CDR3 sequence is 13 residues long. With 4 bases removed from V and 5 bases from J, the gap between germline ends came to 11 bases. The data belong to a study of T cell responses to AZD1222 COVID-19 vaccine. Repertoires were generated with immunoSEQ multiplex PCR, while TCRdb's copy carries only in-frame clones and drops some. The table has 150,000 to 200,000 clones, around nine tenths seen once. This TCR derives from an adult who received the MenACWY meningococcal vaccine as a control. This specimen consisted of peripheral blood, obtained 28 days after the second dose of the MenACWY control vaccine. This sequence joins TRBV28 and TRBJ1-2; D is undetermined. CDR3 in amino acids: CASSWFLGYGYTF. CDR3 bases: TGTGCCAGCAGTTGGTTCCTAGGGTATGGCTACACCTTC.